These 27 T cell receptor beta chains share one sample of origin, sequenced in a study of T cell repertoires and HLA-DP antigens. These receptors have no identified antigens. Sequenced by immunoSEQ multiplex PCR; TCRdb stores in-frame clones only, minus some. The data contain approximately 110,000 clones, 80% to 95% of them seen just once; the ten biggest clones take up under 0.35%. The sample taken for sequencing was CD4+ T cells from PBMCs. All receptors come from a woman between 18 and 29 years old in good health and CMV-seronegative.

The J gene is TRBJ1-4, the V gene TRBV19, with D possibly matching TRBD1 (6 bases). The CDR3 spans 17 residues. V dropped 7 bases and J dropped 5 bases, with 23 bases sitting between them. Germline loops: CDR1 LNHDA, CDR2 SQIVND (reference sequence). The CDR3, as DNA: TGTGCCAGTACTAAGGGGGGGATGAGCCGCCAGAATGAAAAACTGTTTTTT. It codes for CASTKGGMSRQNEKLFF.

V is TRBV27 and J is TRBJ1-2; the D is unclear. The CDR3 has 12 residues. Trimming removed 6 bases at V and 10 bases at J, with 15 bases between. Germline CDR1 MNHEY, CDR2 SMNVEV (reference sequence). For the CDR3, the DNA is TGTGCCAGCAGGAGCTTGAGAGAACCCTACACCTTC. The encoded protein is CASRSLREPYTF.

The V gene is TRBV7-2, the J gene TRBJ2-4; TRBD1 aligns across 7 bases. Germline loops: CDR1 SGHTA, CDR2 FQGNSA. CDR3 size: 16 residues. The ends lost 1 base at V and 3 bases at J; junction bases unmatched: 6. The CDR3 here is CASSLGQGWFKNIQYF. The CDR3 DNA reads TGTGCCAGCAGCTTAGGACAGGGTTGGTTCAAAAACATTCAGTACTTC.

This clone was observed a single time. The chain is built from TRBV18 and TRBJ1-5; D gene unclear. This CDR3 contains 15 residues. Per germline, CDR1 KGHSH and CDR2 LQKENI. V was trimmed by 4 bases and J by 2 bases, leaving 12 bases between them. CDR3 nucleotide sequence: TGTGCCAGCTCACGCGATCCGAGTGGCAATCAGCCCCAGCATTTT. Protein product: CASSRDPSGNQPQHF.

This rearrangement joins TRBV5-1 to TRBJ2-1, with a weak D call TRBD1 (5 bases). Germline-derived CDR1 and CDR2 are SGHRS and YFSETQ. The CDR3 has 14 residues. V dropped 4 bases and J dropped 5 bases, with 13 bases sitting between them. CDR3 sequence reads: CASSLSRRDNEQFF. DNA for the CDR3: TGCGCCAGCAGCCTATCCCGCAGGGACAATGAGCAGTTCTTC.

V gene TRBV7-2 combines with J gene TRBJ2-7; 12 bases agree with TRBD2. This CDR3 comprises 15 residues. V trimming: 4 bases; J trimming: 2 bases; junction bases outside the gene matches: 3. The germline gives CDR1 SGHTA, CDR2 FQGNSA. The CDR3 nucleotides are TGTGCCAGCAGCTCAGGACTAGCGGGGACCTACGAGCAGTACTTC. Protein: CASSSGLAGTYEQYF.

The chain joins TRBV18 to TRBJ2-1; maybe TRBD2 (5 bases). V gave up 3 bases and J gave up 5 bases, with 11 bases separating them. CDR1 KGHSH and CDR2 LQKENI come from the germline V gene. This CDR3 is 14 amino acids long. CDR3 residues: CASSPQTTNNEQFF. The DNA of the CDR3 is TGTGCCAGCTCACCTCAGACTACCAACAATGAGCAGTTCTTC.

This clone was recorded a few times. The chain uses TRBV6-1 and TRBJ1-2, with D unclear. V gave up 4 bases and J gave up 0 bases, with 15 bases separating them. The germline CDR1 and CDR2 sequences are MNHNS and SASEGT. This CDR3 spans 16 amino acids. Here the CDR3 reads CASSAGVWDSNYGYTF. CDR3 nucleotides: TGTGCCAGCAGTGCCGGGGTATGGGATTCTAACTATGGCTACACCTTC.

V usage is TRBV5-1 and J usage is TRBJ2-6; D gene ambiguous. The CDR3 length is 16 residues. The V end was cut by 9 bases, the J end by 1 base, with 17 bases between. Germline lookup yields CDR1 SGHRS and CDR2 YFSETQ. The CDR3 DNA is TGCGCCACCTCTTTGGGCAATCCGTCTGGGGCCAACGTCCTGACTTTC. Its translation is CATSLGNPSGANVLTF.

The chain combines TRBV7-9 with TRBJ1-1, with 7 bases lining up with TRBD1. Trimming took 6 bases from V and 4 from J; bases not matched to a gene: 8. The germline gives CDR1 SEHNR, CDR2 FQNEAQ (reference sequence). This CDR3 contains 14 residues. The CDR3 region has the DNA TGTGCCAGCAGTCGAGGGGGCGCCGGCACTGAAGCTTTCTTT. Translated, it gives CASSRGGAGTEAFF. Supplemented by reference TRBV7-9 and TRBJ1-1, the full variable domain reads DTGVSQNPRHKITKRGQNVTFRCDPISEHNRLYWYRQTLGQGPEFLTYFQNEAQLEKSRLLSDRFSAERPKGSFSTLEIQRTEQGDSAMYLCASSRGGAGTEAFFGQGTRLTVV.

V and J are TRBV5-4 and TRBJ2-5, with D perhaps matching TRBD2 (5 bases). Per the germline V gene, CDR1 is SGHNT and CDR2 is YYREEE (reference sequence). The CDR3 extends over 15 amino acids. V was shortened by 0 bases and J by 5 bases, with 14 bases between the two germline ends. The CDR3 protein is CASSLAGITGETQYF. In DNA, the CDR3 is TGTGCCAGCAGCTTGGCGGGGATAACCGGGGAGACCCAGTACTTC.

DNA for the CDR3: TGTGCCAGCAGCGCCGGCAGGGCAAGTCACGGGGAGCTGTTTTTT. This encodes CASSAGRASHGELFF. The rearrangement joins TRBV9 to TRBJ2-2; the D gene is possibly TRBD1 (5 bases). The CDR3 loop spans 15 amino acids. Germline CDR1 is SGDLS and CDR2 is YYNGEE. Trimming took 3 bases from V and 7 from J, leaving 16 bases between them.

CDR3 nucleotides: TGTGCCAGCAGCTTAGATTCCAGCCCGGATCAGCCCCAGCATTTT. Its protein is CASSLDSSPDQPQHF. The chain couples TRBV5-5 to TRBJ1-5; D uncertain. The CDR3 runs 15 residues. The germline gives CDR1 SGHKS, CDR2 YYEKEE (reference sequence). V gave up 2 bases and J gave up 5 bases, with 14 bases separating them.

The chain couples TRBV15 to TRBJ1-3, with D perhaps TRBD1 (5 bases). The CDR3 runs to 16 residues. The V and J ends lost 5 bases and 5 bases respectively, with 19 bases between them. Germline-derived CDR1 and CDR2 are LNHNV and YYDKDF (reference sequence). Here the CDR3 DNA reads TGTGCCACCAGCGTAGGGGATCGGGTCTTCAGAAACACCATATATTTT. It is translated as CATSVGDRVFRNTIYF.

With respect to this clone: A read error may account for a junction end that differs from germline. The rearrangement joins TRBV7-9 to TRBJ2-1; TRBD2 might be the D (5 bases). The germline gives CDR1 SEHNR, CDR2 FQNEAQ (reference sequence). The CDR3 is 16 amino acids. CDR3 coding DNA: TGTGCCAGCAGCGCCGGAACTAGTGACTCCTACAATGAGCGGTTCTTC. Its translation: CASSAGTSDSYNERFF.

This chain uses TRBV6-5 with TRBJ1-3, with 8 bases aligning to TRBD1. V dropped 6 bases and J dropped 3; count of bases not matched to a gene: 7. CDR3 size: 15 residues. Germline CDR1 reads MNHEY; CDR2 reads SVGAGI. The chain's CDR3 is CASRDGGQGGNTIYF. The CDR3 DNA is TGTGCCAGCAGAGACGGAGGACAGGGTGGAAACACCATATATTTT.

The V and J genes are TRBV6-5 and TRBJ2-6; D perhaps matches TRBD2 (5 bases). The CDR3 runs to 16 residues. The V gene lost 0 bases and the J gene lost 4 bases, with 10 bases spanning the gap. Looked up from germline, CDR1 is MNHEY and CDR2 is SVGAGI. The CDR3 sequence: CASSYSRVSGANVLTF. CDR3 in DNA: TGTGCCAGCAGTTACTCGCGGGTATCGGGGGCCAACGTCCTGACTTTC.

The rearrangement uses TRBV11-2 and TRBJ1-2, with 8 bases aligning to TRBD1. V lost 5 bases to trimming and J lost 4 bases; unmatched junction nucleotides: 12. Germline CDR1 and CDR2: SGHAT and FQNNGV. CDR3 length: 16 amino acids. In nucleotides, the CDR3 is TGTGCCAGCAGCCCTAAAATAGGACAGGGAAGCTATGGCTACACCTTC. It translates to CASSPKIGQGSYGYTF. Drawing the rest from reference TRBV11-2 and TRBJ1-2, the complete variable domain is EAGVAQSPRYKIIEKRQSVAFWCNPISGHATLYWYQQILGQGPKLLIQFQNNGVVDDSQLPKDRFSAERLKGVDSTLKIQPAKLEDSAVYLCASSPKIGQGSYGYTFGSGTRLTVV.

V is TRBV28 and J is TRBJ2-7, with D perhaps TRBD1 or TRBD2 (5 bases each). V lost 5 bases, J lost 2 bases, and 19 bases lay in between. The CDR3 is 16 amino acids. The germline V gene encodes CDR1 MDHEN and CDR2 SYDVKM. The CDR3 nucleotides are TGTGCCAGCAGTCCGTCGCGGGCAAAGGGGACCTACGAGCAGTACTTC. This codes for CASSPSRAKGTYEQYF.

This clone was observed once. CDR3 DNA sequence: TGTGCCAGCAGTCTTTATGCGGGACTAGAGTACGAGCAGTACTTC. Protein product: CASSLYAGLEYEQYF. The rearrangement joins TRBV27 to TRBJ2-7, with TRBD2 matching over 8 bases. Germline-derived CDR1 and CDR2 are MNHEY and SMNVEV (reference sequence). The CDR3 runs to 15 residues. V gave up 5 bases and J gave up 4 bases; unmatched junction bases: 10.

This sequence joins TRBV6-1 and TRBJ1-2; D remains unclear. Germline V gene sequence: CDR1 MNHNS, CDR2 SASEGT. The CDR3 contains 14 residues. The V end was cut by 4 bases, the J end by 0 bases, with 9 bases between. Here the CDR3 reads CASSGRTANYGYTF. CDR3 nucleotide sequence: TGTGCCAGCAGTGGCCGCACAGCTAACTATGGCTACACCTTC.

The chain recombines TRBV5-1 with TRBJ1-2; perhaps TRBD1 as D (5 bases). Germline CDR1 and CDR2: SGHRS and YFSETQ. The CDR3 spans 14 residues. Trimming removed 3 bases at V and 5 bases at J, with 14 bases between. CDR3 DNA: TGCGCCAGCAGCTACTCGGGAAAGGGGTATGGCTACACCTTC. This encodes CASSYSGKGYGYTF. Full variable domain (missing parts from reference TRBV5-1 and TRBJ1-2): KAGVTQTPRYLIKTRGQQVTLSCSPISGHRSVSWYQQTPGQGLQFLFEYFSETQRNKGNFPGRFSGRQFSNSRSEMNVSTLELGDSALYLCASSYSGKGYGYTFGSGTRLTVV.

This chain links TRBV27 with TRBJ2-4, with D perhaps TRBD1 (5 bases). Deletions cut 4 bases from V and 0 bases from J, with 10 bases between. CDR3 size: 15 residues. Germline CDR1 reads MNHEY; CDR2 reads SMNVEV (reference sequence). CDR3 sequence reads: CASSSTGLAKNIQYF. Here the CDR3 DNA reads TGTGCCAGCAGTTCTACAGGTCTAGCCAAAAACATTCAGTACTTC.

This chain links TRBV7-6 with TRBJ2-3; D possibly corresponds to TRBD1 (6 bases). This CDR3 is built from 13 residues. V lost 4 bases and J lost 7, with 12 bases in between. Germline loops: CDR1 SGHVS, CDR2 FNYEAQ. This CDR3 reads CASSSYTGNTQYF. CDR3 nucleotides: TGTGCCAGCAGCTCGTATACAGGGAATACGCAGTATTTT.

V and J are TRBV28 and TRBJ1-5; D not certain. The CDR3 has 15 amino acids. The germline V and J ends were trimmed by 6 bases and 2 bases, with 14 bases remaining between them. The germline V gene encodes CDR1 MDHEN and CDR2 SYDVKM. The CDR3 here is CASSGPLGRNQPQHF. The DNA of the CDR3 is TGTGCCAGCAGCGGGCCTCTAGGGCGCAATCAGCCCCAGCATTTT.

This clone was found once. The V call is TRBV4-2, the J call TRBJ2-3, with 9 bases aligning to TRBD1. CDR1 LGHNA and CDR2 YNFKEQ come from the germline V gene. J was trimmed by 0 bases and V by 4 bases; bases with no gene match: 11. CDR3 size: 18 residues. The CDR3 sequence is CASSLQQGALGSTDTQYF. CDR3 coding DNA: TGTGCCAGCAGCCTCCAACAGGGGGCGTTGGGTAGCACAGATACGCAGTATTTT.

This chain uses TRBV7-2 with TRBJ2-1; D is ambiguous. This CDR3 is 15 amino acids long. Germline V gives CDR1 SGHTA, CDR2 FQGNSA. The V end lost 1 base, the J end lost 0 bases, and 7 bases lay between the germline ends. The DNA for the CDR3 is TGTGCCAGCAGCTTAGACTTGAGCTCCTACAATGAGCAGTTCTTC. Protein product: CASSLDLSSYNEQFF.